The 15 T cell receptor beta chains listed next were all sequenced from one sample in a study of T-cell reconstitution after alpha-beta-depleted transplantation in children. The authors prepared the TCRbeta library with unique molecular identifiers. TCRdb re-derived calls from the PCR reads in MiXCR, one entry per CDR3 protein. The sample comprises 90,000 to 100,000 distinct CDR3 sequences, roughly a quarter of which are singletons, and about a fifth rests with the top ten. This specimen consisted of PBMCs, obtained before TCRalphabeta/CD19-depleted stem cell transplant. All receptors come from a boy younger than 10 with acute lymphoblastic leukemia, due to receive a stem cell transplant.

This clonotype came up a few times. This chain uses TRBV7-6 with TRBJ2-3, with D maybe TRBD2 (6 bases). Germline V CDR1 and CDR2: SGHVS, FNYEAQ. The CDR3 contains 18 residues. V was pared by 1 base and J by 9 bases, with 26 bases between. CDR3 DNA sequence: TGTGCCAGCAGCTTAGGGGCCTCGGGCGGAGGGGCCTTAGGAACGCAGTATTTT. Translating gives CASSLGASGGGALGTQYF.

The chain has TRBV20-1 and TRBJ2-5; 7 bases line up with TRBD2. With 2 bases clipped from V and 1 base from J, the junction kept 4 bases outside the gene matches. The germline CDR1 and CDR2 sequences are DFQATT and SNEGSKA (reference sequence). The CDR3 has 14 residues. The CDR3 here is CSARSRLAQETQYF. CDR3 in DNA: TGCAGTGCTAGATCTCGACTAGCCCAAGAGACCCAGTACTTC.

This chain joins TRBV11-2 and TRBJ2-1, with D unresolved. The V gene's germline CDR1 is SGHAT and CDR2 FQNNGV. The CDR3 has 16 residues. Trimming took 0 bases from V and 0 from J, leaving 9 bases between them. The CDR3 region is CASSLDESSSYNEQFF. Here the CDR3 DNA reads TGTGCCAGCAGCTTAGACGAGAGTAGCTCCTACAATGAGCAGTTCTTC.

This clonotype was counted between two and nine times. The V and J genes are TRBV5-5 and TRBJ1-5; D may be TRBD1 (6 bases). The CDR3 contains 15 residues. Germline V CDR1 and CDR2: SGHKS, YYEKEE (reference sequence). V dropped 0 bases and J dropped 5 bases, with 12 bases sitting between them. The CDR3 sequence: CASSLVPRGHQPQHF. Here the CDR3 DNA reads TGTGCCAGCAGCTTGGTACCCAGGGGTCATCAGCCCCAGCATTTT.

The rearrangement uses TRBV5-1 and TRBJ2-7; D is possibly TRBD1 (5 bases). This CDR3 has 15 residues. Trimming removed 5 bases from V and 3 bases from J, with 18 bases in between. The germline gives CDR1 SGHRS, CDR2 YFSETQ. This CDR3 is CASSSETGTFYEQYF. The CDR3 DNA reads as TGCGCCAGCAGTTCCGAAACAGGAACGTTCTACGAGCAGTACTTC.

V usage is TRBV9 and J usage is TRBJ1-4; D is ambiguous. Trimming removed 0 bases at V and 0 bases at J, with 6 bases between. Germline V lookup: CDR1 SGDLS, CDR2 YYNGEE. The CDR3 runs to 15 residues. Here the CDR3 reads CASSVAGSTNEKLFF. CDR3 nucleotide sequence: TGTGCCAGCAGCGTAGCGGGATCAACTAATGAAAAACTGTTTTTT.

This clonotype occurred many times. This chain links TRBV7-6 with TRBJ1-2, with TRBD1 identical over 7 bases. V shed 5 bases and J 5 bases; nucleotides not matched to a gene: 8. The CDR3 spans 14 residues. CDR1 and CDR2 from the germline V gene are SGHVS and FNYEAQ. CDR3 sequence reads: CASSRAGQSYGYTF. CDR3 nucleotides: TGTGCCAGCAGCCGGGCGGGACAGAGTTATGGCTACACCTTC.

This chain uses TRBV10-3 with TRBJ2-5; 7 nucleotides agree with TRBD2. The CDR3 totals 17 residues. The germline gives CDR1 ENHRY, CDR2 SYGVKD. Losses at the gene ends were 0 bases for V and 6 bases for J; bases not matched to a gene: 13. The DNA for the CDR3 is TGTGCCATCAGTGAGTCGGCTAGCGGAGGTGGGGTTCAGACCCAGTACTTC. Residues: CAISESASGGGVQTQYF.

V and J are TRBV12-3 or TRBV12-4 and TRBJ1-1; tentative D call: TRBD1 (5 bases). V shed 7 bases and J shed 2 bases, with 11 bases lying between them. The CDR3 has 13 residues. CDR3 nucleotide sequence: TGTGCCAGCAACAGGATAGCCAACACTGAAGCTTTCTTT. Its translation is CASNRIANTEAFF.

This clonotype was counted only a few times. The genes are TRBV4-3 and TRBJ2-1; 7 bases match TRBD2. The germline V gene has CDR1 LGHNA and CDR2 YSLEER. The CDR3 has 17 residues. V was clipped by 0 bases and J by 0 bases; unmatched bases: 5. CDR3 sequence: CASSQEWGGSSYNEQFF. The CDR3 nucleotides read TGCGCCAGCAGCCAAGAATGGGGGGGTTCCTCCTACAATGAGCAGTTCTTC.

V is TRBV11-3 and J is TRBJ2-2, with 8 bases lining up with TRBD2. This CDR3 is built from 15 residues. V shed 6 bases and J 4 bases; nucleotides not matched to a gene: 7. Germline V CDR1 and CDR2: SGHNT, YENEEA. The CDR3 region has the DNA TGTGCCAGCAGTTCGGGACTAGTAACCACCGGGGAGCTGTTTTTT. Translating gives CASSSGLVTTGELFF. Full variable domain (outside the CDR3, taken from reference TRBV11-3 and TRBJ2-2): EAGVVQSPRYKIIEKKQPVAFWCNPISGHNTLYWYLQNLGQGPELLIRYENEEAVDDSQLPKDRFSAERLKGVDSTLKIQPAELGDSAVYLCASSSGLVTTGELFFGEGSRLTVL.

This sequence joins TRBV6-2 or TRBV6-3 and TRBJ2-3, with unresolved D. Germline CDR1 MNHEY, CDR2 SVGEGT. Trimming removed 6 bases from V and 5 bases from J, with 9 bases in between. The CDR3 totals 12 residues. In DNA, the CDR3 is TGTGCCAGCAGCCAAATCGTAGATACGCAGTATTTT. Translated, it gives CASSQIVDTQYF.

This clonotype has a handful of counts. The chain links TRBV7-6 to TRBJ2-1, with no clear D. CDR1 SGHVS and CDR2 FNYEAQ come from the germline V gene. The V end lost 0 bases, the J end lost 6 bases, and 3 bases lay between the germline ends. This CDR3 spans 12 amino acids. The CDR3 DNA sequence: TGTGCCAGCAGCTTAGCCCCCAATGAGCAGTTCTTC. Its protein is CASSLAPNEQFF.

The rearrangement uses TRBV6-5 and TRBJ2-1; D unclear. Germline lookup yields CDR1 MNHEY and CDR2 SVGAGI. This CDR3 is built from 15 residues. Trimming cost V 4 bases and J 0 bases, with 10 bases left between them. The CDR3 loop is CASSSSTRSYNEQFF. In nucleotides, the CDR3 is TGTGCCAGCAGTTCCAGTACTCGCTCCTACAATGAGCAGTTCTTC.

The chain has TRBV7-2 and TRBJ2-3; D gene uncertain. Germline CDR1 and CDR2: SGHTA and FQGNSA. V lost 1 base and J 2 bases, leaving 4 bases between the germline ends. The length of the CDR3 is 13 residues. The CDR3 coding sequence is TGTGCCAGCAGCTTAGTAGTCACAGATACGCAGTATTTT. Its translation is CASSLVVTDTQYF. The full variable domain, in which reference TRBV7-2 and TRBJ2-3 provide the parts outside the CDR3, is GAGVSQSPSNKVTEKGKDVELRCDPISGHTALYWYRQSLGQGLEFLIYFQGNSAPDKSGLPSDRFSAERTGGSVSTLTIQRTQQEDSAVYLCASSLVVTDTQYFGPGTRLTVL.